This is a list of T cell receptor beta chains from one sample in a study of monozygotic twins with cystic fibrosis. The protocol was immunoSEQ multiplex PCR, while the TCRdb copy is restricted to in-frame clones and leaves out a portion. The sample holds around 23,000 clones, 80% to 95% seen once. The sequencing input was blood. Receptor source: a girl aged 2-10 years with cystic fibrosis. CDR3s include the opening cysteine and the closing phenylalanine or tryptophan. D genes are given only for firm matches. A clone size is listed for some rows: how often the clone was seen (once, few, many), or a class if it is expanded.

TRBD1,TRBJ2-1,.,TRBV6-6,TGTGCCAGCAATTTAGGGGGCGCAGAGTACAATGAGCAGTTCTTC,CASNLGGAEYNEQFF
.,TRBJ2-5,.,TRBV7-9,TGTGCCAGCAGCTTAACTTACAGCCAAGAGACCCAGTACTTC,CASSLTYSQETQYF
.,TRBJ1-1,.,TRBV28,TGTGCCAGCGGTAGTTTTTCCCAGATGGGCACTGAAGCTTTCTTT,CASGSFSQMGTEAFF
.,TRBJ1-5,.,TRBV6-5,TGTGCCAGCAGTTACGGAGGCCCCAATCAGCCCCAGCATTTT,CASSYGGPNQPQHF
.,TRBJ2-4,.,TRBV29-1,TGCAGCGTTGGCCCAGGCCTCAGCATTCAGTACTTC,CSVGPGLSIQYF
TRBD1,TRBJ1-2,.,TRBV18,TGTGCCAGCTCACCATTGAACAGGGGGTCTGGCTACACCTTC,CASSPLNRGSGYTF
.,TRBJ1-1,.,TRBV14,TGTGCCAGCAGCCAGGTCTGGGGCACTGAAGCTTTCTTT,CASSQVWGTEAFF
TRBD1,TRBJ2-3,.,TRBV5-5,TGTGCCAGCAGCCCAGGGGGCGCAGATACGCAGTATTTT,CASSPGGADTQYF
TRBD1,TRBJ2-7,.,TRBV30,TGTGCCTGGAATCAGGGGGTCTCCTACGAGCAGTACTTC,CAWNQGVSYEQYF
TRBD1,TRBJ2-1,.,TRBV15,TGTGCCACGGACATCATGTTGGACTGGGTCGGGCAGGGGGCCGCTTTCAATGAGCAGTTCTTC,CATDIMLDWVGQGAAFNEQFF
TRBD1,TRBJ2-5,.,TRBV6-5,TGTGCCAGCAGTACTCGGGGACAGGGGAGGAACCAGTACTTC,CASSTRGQGRNQYF
TRBD2,TRBJ2-1,.,TRBV7-8,TGTGCCAGCAGCTTAGGGACCGGGACTAGCGGGGGGTTTATCTTC,CASSLGTGTSGGFIF
.,TRBJ2-3,.,TRBV27,TGTGCCAGCAGTTTATCTCCAGGGTGGAATACGCAGTATTTT,CASSLSPGWNTQYF
.,TRBJ2-7,.,TRBV10-2,TGCGCCAGCAGTTACGGGACACCGGTGGTCTACGAGCAGTACTTC,CASSYGTPVVYEQYF
.,TRBJ2-5,.,TRBV4-3,TGCGCCAGCAGCCAAGGAGGAGGGGAGACCCAGTACTTC,CASSQGGGETQYF
.,TRBJ2-1,.,TRBV6-5,TGTGCCAGCAGTTCCCGGACAGTCGGTGAGCAGTTCTTC,CASSSRTVGEQFF
TRBD1,TRBJ1-4,.,TRBV5-1,TGCGCCAGCAGCACGACGACAGGGAGCAATGAAAAACTGTTTTTT,CASSTTTGSNEKLFF
.,TRBJ1-1,.,TRBV4-3,TGCGCCAGCAGCCAAGATCCGCGAGCTGAAGCTTTCTTT,CASSQDPRAEAFF
.,TRBJ1-2,once,TRBV7-2,TGTGCCAGCAGCCCCCGGGCACGAGAGACTAACTATGGCTACACCTTC,CASSPRARETNYGYTF
TRBD1,TRBJ1-3,.,TRBV5-1,TGCGCCAGCAGCGGGACAGGGACCGGAAACACCATATATTTT,CASSGTGTGNTIYF
.,TRBJ2-3,.,TRBV7-8,TGTGCCAGCACCGAAAGGGGGGTTCTAGATACGCAGTATTTT,CASTERGVLDTQYF
TRBD1,TRBJ1-1,.,TRBV5-1,TGCGCCAGCAGCTTGAGCCAACAGGGGGGCAGCACTGAAGCTTTCTTT,CASSLSQQGGSTEAFF
TRBD1,TRBJ1-2,once,TRBV30,TGTGCCTGGAGTGTACTTACAGGGGGTGGCTACACCTTC,CAWSVLTGGGYTF
TRBD1,TRBJ1-1,few,TRBV6-1,TGTGCCAGCACTGACGGGCGGGGGACAGGGAGAATGAACACTGAAGCTTTCTTT,CASTDGRGTGRMNTEAFF
.,TRBJ1-6,.,TRBV6-1,TGTGCCAGCAGTGAACATCCCACCATTAATTCACCCCTCCACTTT,CASSEHPTINSPLHF
.,TRBJ1-5,.,TRBV19,TGTGCCGGGGCATCGGACTACAATCAGCCCCAGCATTTT,CAGASDYNQPQHF